This T cell receptor beta chain came from a study of identical twins. This clonotype was seen many times. With 2 bases clipped from V and 1 base from J, the junction kept 1 base outside the gene matches. This CDR3 has 15 residues. TCRdb independently ran MiXCR on the 5' RACE reads; one entry per CDR3 protein. Of under 1 million distinct CDR3 sequences listed, 12% are singletons. This sample also appeared in a second study, on yellow fever vaccine responses in identical twins.

The V call is TRBV12-3 or TRBV12-4, the J call TRBJ1-5, with 8 bases lining up with TRBD1. The sequence came from a woman aged 18-30 years in good health. Sequenced sample: PBMCs. DNA for the CDR3: TGTGCCAGCAGTTTAAGGACAGGGAGCAATCAGCCCCAGCATTTT. It translates to CASSLRTGSNQPQHF.